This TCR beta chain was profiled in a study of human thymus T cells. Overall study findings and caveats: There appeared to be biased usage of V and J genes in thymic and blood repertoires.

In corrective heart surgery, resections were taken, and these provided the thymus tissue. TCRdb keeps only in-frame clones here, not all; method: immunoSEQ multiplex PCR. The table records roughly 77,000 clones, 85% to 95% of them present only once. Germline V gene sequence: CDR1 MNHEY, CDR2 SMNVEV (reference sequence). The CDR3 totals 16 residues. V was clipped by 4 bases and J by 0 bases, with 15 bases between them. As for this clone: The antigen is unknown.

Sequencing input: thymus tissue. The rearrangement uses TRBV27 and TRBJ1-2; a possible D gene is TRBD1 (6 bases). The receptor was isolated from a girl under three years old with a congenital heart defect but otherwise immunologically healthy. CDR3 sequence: CASSSSGARSNYGYTF. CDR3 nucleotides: TGTGCCAGCAGTTCCTCGGGGGCTAGGTCTAACTATGGCTACACCTTC.